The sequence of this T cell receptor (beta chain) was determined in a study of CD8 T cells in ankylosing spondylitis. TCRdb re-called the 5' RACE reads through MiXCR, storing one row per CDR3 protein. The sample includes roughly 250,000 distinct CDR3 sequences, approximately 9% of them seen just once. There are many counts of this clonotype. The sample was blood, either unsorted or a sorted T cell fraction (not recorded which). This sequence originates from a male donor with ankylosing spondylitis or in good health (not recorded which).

The CDR3 DNA is TGTGCCAGCAGCCCGGACCGAATGAGGGGGTTCTTC. Residues: CASSPDRMRGFF. The chain is built from TRBV7-2 and TRBJ2-1; either TRBD1 or TRBD2 may supply D (5 bases each). This CDR3 contains 12 residues. Germline V lookup: CDR1 SGHTA, CDR2 FQGNSA. V was clipped by 5 bases and J by 15 bases, with 17 bases between them.